This entry features one T cell receptor (beta chain) sequence. The sample originates from a study of blood T cell repertoires in COVID-19. Cohort placement rested on clinical history that participants reported themselves. Data came from immunoSEQ multiplex PCR; TCRdb stores just in-frame clones and leaves some out. The sample has 200,000 to 300,000 clones, about 90% seen once; the top ten hold around 3.3%. CDR1 and CDR2 (germline): SGHNT, YENEEA. The J segment lost 10 bases and the V segment lost 0 bases, leaving 7 bases of the junction unmatched. The CDR3 runs 16 residues. This chain connects TRBV11-3 to TRBJ2-1; 12 bases are shared with TRBD2. The sequence came from a woman between 40 and 55 years old with acute COVID-19. Sequenced material: PBMCs or T cells enriched from blood (not recorded which). The CDR3 DNA is TGTGCCAGCAGCTTAGATCCGGCTAGCGGGAGGGGGGAGCAGTTCTTC. Its protein product is CASSLDPASGRGEQFF.